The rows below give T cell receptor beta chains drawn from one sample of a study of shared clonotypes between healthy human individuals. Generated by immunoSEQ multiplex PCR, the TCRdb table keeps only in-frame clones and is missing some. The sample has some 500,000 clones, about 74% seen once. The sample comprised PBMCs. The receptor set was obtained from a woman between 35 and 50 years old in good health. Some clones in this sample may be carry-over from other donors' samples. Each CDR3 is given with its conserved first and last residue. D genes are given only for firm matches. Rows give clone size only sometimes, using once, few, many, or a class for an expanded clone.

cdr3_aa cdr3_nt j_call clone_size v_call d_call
CASSPGVDSGTYEQYF TGCGCCAGCAGCCCCGGTGTGGATAGCGGGACCTACGAGCAGTACTTC TRBJ2-7 many TRBV5-1 TRBD2
CASSIGGLRNTEAFF TGTGCCAGTAGTATTGGGGGACTGAGAAACACTGAAGCTTTCTTT TRBJ1-1 - TRBV19 -
CASSQGGRGLFF TGCGCCAGCAGCCAAGGGGGGAGGGGCCTGTTCTTC TRBJ2-1 - TRBV4-1 TRBD2
CASSQDEQRAYEQYF TGTGCCAGCAGCCAAGATGAACAGCGGGCCTACGAGCAGTACTTC TRBJ2-7 many TRBV4-2 -
CAWTSGATRGNQPQHF TGTGCCTGGACTTCGGGGGCCACCCGAGGCAATCAGCCCCAGCATTTT TRBJ1-5 few TRBV30 -
CASSSRPGSGEKLFF TGTGCCAGCAGCTCAAGACCGGGGTCTGGGGAAAAACTGTTTTTT TRBJ1-4 - TRBV9 -
CAWSVQGISGNTIYF TGTGCCTGGAGTGTACAAGGAATCTCTGGAAACACCATATATTTT TRBJ1-3 - TRBV30 -
CASSAGGQRGRNEQFF TGTGCCAGCAGTGCCGGGGGGCAGCGGGGACGGAATGAGCAGTTCTTC TRBJ2-1 - TRBV6-4 -
CASSEVGRNTEAFF TGTGCCAGCAGTGAGGTCGGGCGGAACACTGAAGCTTTCTTT TRBJ1-1 many TRBV2 -
CASSPLGGSAQTQYF TGTGCCAGCAGCCCCCTTGGAGGGAGTGCGCAGACCCAGTACTTC TRBJ2-5 - TRBV7-9 -
CASSLLGGPNQPQHF TGTGCCAGCAGCTTACTAGGGGGCCCCAATCAGCCCCAGCATTTT TRBJ1-5 - TRBV7-9 TRBD1
CASSFWTANYGYTF TGTGCCAGCAGTTTTTGGACCGCTAACTATGGCTACACCTTC TRBJ1-2 - TRBV28 -
CASSELAGAGETQYF TGTGCCAGCAGTGAACTAGCGGGAGCGGGGGAGACCCAGTACTTC TRBJ2-5 - TRBV6-1 TRBD2
CASKLAESNTGELFF TGTGCCAGTAAACTAGCGGAATCTAACACCGGGGAGCTGTTTTTT TRBJ2-2 many TRBV2 TRBD2
CASSPNSNEDGYTF TGTGCCAGCAGCCCCAACTCTAATGAGGATGGCTACACCTTC TRBJ1-2 - TRBV7-9 -
CASKVNNEQFF TGTGCCAGCAAGGTAAACAATGAGCAGTTCTTC TRBJ2-1 - TRBV2 -
CASSAHRGEAFF TGTGCCAGCAGTGCCCACAGGGGTGAGGCTTTCTTT TRBJ1-1 once TRBV6-5 TRBD1
CASSGDRGSADTQYF TGTGCCAGCAGTGGTGACAGGGGTTCTGCAGATACGCAGTATTTT TRBJ2-3 - TRBV2 TRBD1
CASSSSSPNEQFF TGTGCCAGCAGTTCGTCTAGCCCGAATGAGCAGTTCTTC TRBJ2-1 - TRBV28 -
CATSSGLWGDEQYF TGTGCCACCAGCTCGGGACTATGGGGCGACGAGCAGTACTTC TRBJ2-7 - TRBV15 TRBD2
CASSPGLAGQYF TGTGCCAGCAGTCCTGGACTAGCGGGGCAGTACTTC TRBJ2-7 - TRBV2 TRBD2
CASSQDLTSGTYEQYF TGTGCCAGCAGCCAAGATTTGACTAGCGGGACGTACGAGCAGTACTTC TRBJ2-7 - TRBV4-2 TRBD2
CASSLGGIDSPLHF TGTGCCAGCAGCTTGGGGGGTATTGACTCACCCCTCCACTTT TRBJ1-6 - TRBV5-4 -
CASSPGDGEQYF TGTGCCAGCAGCCCGGGGGACGGCGAGCAGTACTTC TRBJ2-7 once TRBV7-3 -
CASSEQGRNSPLHF TGTGCCAGCAGTGAACAGGGTAGGAATTCACCCCTCCACTTT TRBJ1-6 - TRBV2 -
CAWSVPDLAESTDTQYF TGTGCCTGGAGTGTACCCGACCTAGCGGAGAGCACAGATACGCAGTATTTT TRBJ2-3 few TRBV30 TRBD2
CASSYSTGQGASQQYF TGTGCCAGCAGCTACTCCACGGGACAGGGGGCGTCCCAGCAGTACTTC TRBJ2-7 many TRBV7-8 TRBD1
CASSLAVRGFSYNEQFF TGTGCCAGCAGCTTAGCGGTAAGGGGGTTCTCCTACAATGAGCAGTTCTTC TRBJ2-1 - TRBV7-9 -